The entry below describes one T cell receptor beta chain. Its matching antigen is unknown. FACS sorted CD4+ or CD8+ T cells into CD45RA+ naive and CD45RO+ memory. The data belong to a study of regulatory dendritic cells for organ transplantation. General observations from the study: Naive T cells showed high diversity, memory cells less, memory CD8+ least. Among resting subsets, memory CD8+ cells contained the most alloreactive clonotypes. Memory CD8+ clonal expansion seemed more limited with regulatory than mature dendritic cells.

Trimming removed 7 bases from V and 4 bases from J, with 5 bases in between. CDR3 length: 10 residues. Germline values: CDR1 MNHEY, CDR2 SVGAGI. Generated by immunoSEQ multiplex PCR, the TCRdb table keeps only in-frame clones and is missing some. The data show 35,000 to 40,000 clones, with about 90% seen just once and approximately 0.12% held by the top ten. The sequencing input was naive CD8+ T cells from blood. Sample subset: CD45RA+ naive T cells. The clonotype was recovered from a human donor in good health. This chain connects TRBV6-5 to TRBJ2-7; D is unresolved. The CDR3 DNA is TGTGCCAGCAATTCATACGAGCAGTACTTC. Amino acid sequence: CASNSYEQYF.